The 26 T cell receptor beta chains below come from one sample, sequenced in a study of T cell responses to AZD1222 COVID-19 vaccine. Data came from immunoSEQ multiplex PCR; TCRdb stores just in-frame clones and leaves some out. This sample has about 100,000 clones; 80% to 90% occur once, and the top ten carry 6.3%. The sequenced sample was peripheral blood, obtained on day 0 of AZD1222 vaccination. The receptors derive from an adult in good health.

This rearrangement joins TRBV11-2 to TRBJ1-1, with 7 bases fitting TRBD1. Germline CDR1 SGHAT, CDR2 FQNNGV. This CDR3 contains 14 residues. V was pared by 3 bases and J by 4 bases, with 5 bases of the junction left unmatched. The CDR3 spells CASSFTGAGTEAFF. CDR3 nucleotide sequence: TGTGCCAGCAGCTTTACAGGGGCGGGCACTGAAGCTTTCTTT.

This chain joins TRBV2 and TRBJ1-1; weak D call: TRBD1 (6 bases). The V gene's germline CDR1 is SNHLY and CDR2 FYNNEI. V lost 6 bases to trimming and J lost 6 bases, with 11 bases between them. There are 12 residues in the CDR3. CDR3 in amino acids: CASSISGAEAFF. The CDR3 DNA follows: TGTGCCAGCAGCATCTCAGGGGCTGAAGCTTTCTTT.

The gene calls are TRBV27 and TRBJ2-7; the D gene is possibly TRBD1 (6 bases). Trimming took 3 bases from V and 4 from J, leaving 19 bases between them. The germline gives CDR1 MNHEY, CDR2 SMNVEV (reference sequence). The length of the CDR3 is 16 residues. In DNA form, the CDR3 reads TGTGCCAGCAGTTTTCTAGGACAGAGACGTACTTACGAGCAGTACTTC. Amino acids: CASSFLGQRRTYEQYF.

The chain joins TRBV7-8 to TRBJ1-5; maybe TRBD1 (6 bases). With 0 bases removed from V and 0 bases from J, the gap between germline ends came to 15 bases. Germline lookup yields CDR1 SGHVS and CDR2 FQNEAQ. This CDR3 is built from 18 residues. CDR3 in amino acids: CASSLALTGIYSNQPQHF. DNA for the CDR3: TGTGCCAGCAGCTTAGCCCTAACAGGGATCTATAGCAATCAGCCCCAGCATTTT. Supplemented by reference TRBV7-8 and TRBJ1-5, the full variable domain reads GAGVSQSPRYKVAKRGQDVALRCDPISGHVSLFWYQQALGQGPEFLTYFQNEAQLDKSGLPSDRFFAERPEGSVSTLKIQRTQQEDSAVYLCASSLALTGIYSNQPQHFGDGTRLSIL.

The chain combines TRBV5-5 with TRBJ1-2; 10 bases line up with TRBD1. This CDR3 region has 14 residues. Germline V gene sequence: CDR1 SGHKS, CDR2 YYEKEE (reference sequence). The V segment lost 5 bases and the J segment 5 bases; nucleotides outside the gene matches: 6. The CDR3 reads CASRRQGAGYGYTF. DNA of the CDR3: TGTGCCAGCAGAAGACAGGGGGCGGGGTATGGCTACACCTTC.

The chain uses TRBV25-1 and TRBJ2-1; D tentatively fits TRBD1 or TRBD2 (6 bases each). CDR1 and CDR2 from the germline V gene are MGHDK and SYGVNS. The CDR3 has 13 amino acids. V was clipped by 10 bases and J by 9 bases, with 19 bases between them. As DNA, the CDR3 is TGTGCCATCGGTTGGGGGGCTCGGAGTGAGCAGTTCTTC. This codes for CAIGWGARSEQFF.

CDR3 in amino acids: CASRSQGPYNSPLHF. The CDR3 DNA reads TGCGCCAGCAGGTCACAGGGACCCTATAATTCACCCCTCCACTTT. The rearrangement joins TRBV5-1 to TRBJ1-6; possibly TRBD1 for D (6 bases). The CDR3 is 15 residues long. V shed 5 bases and J shed 2 bases, with 11 bases lying between them. Germline values: CDR1 SGHRS, CDR2 YFSETQ.

The chain uses TRBV4-1 and TRBJ1-1; possibly TRBD1 for D (5 bases). V dropped 1 base and J dropped 7 bases, with 13 bases sitting between them. CDR1 and CDR2 (germline): MGHRA, YSYEKL. CDR3 length equals 14 residues. CDR3 DNA sequence: TGCGCCAGCAGCCAAGCAGGGACTAGAAATGAAGCTTTCTTT. This encodes CASSQAGTRNEAFF.

The gene calls are TRBV20-1 and TRBJ1-2; TRBD1 matches at 11 bases. Germline V gene data show CDR1 as DFQATT and CDR2 as SNEGSKA (reference sequence). V lost 3 bases to trimming and J lost 2 bases; unmatched junction nucleotides: 11. This CDR3 is 17 amino acids long. CDR3 sequence (DNA): TGCAGTGCTAGTGGGTCAGGACAGGGGGCCGGAAACTATGGCTACACCTTC. Its translation: CSASGSGQGAGNYGYTF.

This chain links TRBV2 with TRBJ1-6; weak D call: TRBD1 (5 bases). The V and J ends lost 6 bases and 4 bases respectively, with 34 bases between them. The CDR3 has 22 residues. CDR1 and CDR2 from the germline V gene are SNHLY and FYNNEI. The DNA for the CDR3 is TGTGCCAGCAGCGATATCTACCCTTTGTTACCCGGGACCGCCGATTATAATTCACCCCTCCACTTT. This translates into CASSDIYPLLPGTADYNSPLHF. Using reference TRBV2 and TRBJ1-6 for the parts outside the CDR3, the full variable domain is EPEVTQTPSHQVTQMGQEVILRCVPISNHLYFYWYRQILGQKVEFLVSFYNNEISEKSEIFDDQFSVERPDGSNFTLKIRSTKLEDSAMYFCASSDIYPLLPGTADYNSPLHFGNGTRLTVT.

This chain links TRBV7-9 with TRBJ2-7; 10 bases agree with TRBD1. CDR1 is SEHNR, CDR2 FQNEAQ, per germline (reference sequence). The J segment lost 4 bases and the V segment lost 7 bases, leaving 4 bases of the junction unmatched. The CDR3 covers 13 residues. The CDR3 DNA reads TGTGCCAGCACCGGGACAGGGGCATACGAGCAGTACTTC. This codes for CASTGTGAYEQYF.

The chain is built from TRBV5-1 and TRBJ2-5; D may correspond to TRBD1 or TRBD2 (5 bases each). This CDR3 contains 14 residues. Germline assignment: CDR1 SGHRS and CDR2 YFSETQ. The germline V and J ends were trimmed by 3 bases and 3 bases, with 12 bases remaining between them. The CDR3 DNA is TGCGCCAGCAGCTCTCCCGGGACCAAAGAGACCCAGTACTTC. This sequence encodes CASSSPGTKETQYF.

The J gene is TRBJ2-1, the V gene TRBV9, with TRBD2 matching 7 bases. In germline, CDR1 is SGDLS, CDR2 YYNGEE. Losses at the gene ends were 2 bases for V and 8 bases for J; bases not matched to a gene: 10. The CDR3 is made up of 15 amino acids. CDR3 sequence reads: CASSVFGTNIDEQFF. As DNA, the CDR3 is TGTGCCAGCAGCGTTTTTGGGACTAACATCGATGAGCAGTTCTTC.

The CDR3 reads CASSPKDQSYTEAFF. The CDR3 DNA reads as TGTGCCAGCAGTCCAAAGGATCAGTCATACACTGAAGCTTTCTTT. This chain uses TRBV27 with TRBJ1-1; D ambiguous. This CDR3 has 15 amino acids. Germline V gives CDR1 MNHEY, CDR2 SMNVEV (reference sequence). Trimming left V 5 bases short and J 3 bases short, with 16 bases between.

This clone occurred once. The rearrangement joins TRBV5-4 to TRBJ2-7; a weak D match, TRBD1 (6 bases). V was trimmed by 5 bases and J by 2 bases, leaving 14 bases between them. The CDR3 has 14 amino acids. Germline-derived CDR1 and CDR2 are SGHNT and YYREEE (reference sequence). The CDR3 DNA sequence: TGTGCCAGCAGTTTCACGACAGGAACCTACGAGCAGTACTTC. As protein: CASSFTTGTYEQYF.

This clone has more than one count but fewer than ten. The rearrangement links TRBV14 to TRBJ2-7, with TRBD2 identical over 10 bases. The V gene end was trimmed by 2 bases and the J gene end by 3 bases; junction bases not matched to a gene: 4. CDR1 and CDR2 (germline): SGHDN, FVKESK. This CDR3 is built from 15 residues. CDR3 protein: CASSQQLAGSYEQYF. DNA of the CDR3: TGTGCCAGCAGCCAACAACTAGCGGGAAGCTACGAGCAGTACTTC.

As concerns this clone: A junction boundary mismatches the germline segment, possibly from a read error. The gene calls are TRBV29-1 and TRBJ2-7; 7 nucleotides align to TRBD1. CDR1 and CDR2 (germline): SQVTM, ANQGSEA. This CDR3 is 12 amino acids long. CDR3 loop: CSVEDRAYEQYF. In nucleotides, the CDR3 is TGCAGCGTCGAAGACAGGGCCTACGAGCAGTACTTC.

The table lists this clone with a count of one. The chain is built from TRBV12-3 or TRBV12-4 and TRBJ1-5; D is unclear. Trimming shortened V by 4 bases and J by 10 bases, and 11 bases separated the two germline ends. The CDR3 is made up of 12 amino acids. The CDR3 is CASSSRFSPQHF. For the CDR3, the DNA is TGTGCCAGCAGTTCCCGCTTCTCACCCCAGCATTTT.

This chain uses TRBV11-2 with TRBJ2-1; D gene unclear. CDR1 is SGHAT and CDR2 is FQNNGV in the germline V gene. This CDR3 is built from 13 residues. The V end was cut by 1 base, the J end by 7 bases, with 8 bases between. The DNA of the CDR3 is TGTGCCAGCAGCTTAGCGGTCGCAAATGAGCAGTTCTTC. This codes for CASSLAVANEQFF.

V usage is TRBV10-2 and J usage is TRBJ1-1; TRBD1 matches at 11 bases. This CDR3 is 14 amino acids long. V lost 6 bases and J lost 6; bases outside the gene matches: 6. The germline V gene has CDR1 WSHSY and CDR2 SAAADI. Written as DNA, the CDR3 is TGCGCCAGCAGGAAGGGACAGGGGGTCTCTGAAGCTTTCTTT. It specifies CASRKGQGVSEAFF.

The chain couples TRBV5-1 to TRBJ1-3; D possibly corresponds to TRBD1 (5 bases). The CDR3 has 14 residues. Trimming shortened V by 2 bases and J by 2 bases, and 8 bases separated the two germline ends. Germline CDR1 is SGHRS and CDR2 is YFSETQ. The CDR3 DNA reads as TGCGCCAGCAGCTTAGGGACTCCTGGAAACACCATATATTTT. This translates into CASSLGTPGNTIYF.

V gene TRBV29-1 combines with J gene TRBJ1-1; unclear D gene. Per the germline V gene, CDR1 is SQVTM and CDR2 is ANQGSEA. This CDR3 contains 12 residues. V lost 4 bases to trimming and J lost 1 base, with 7 bases between them. Here the CDR3 reads CSVGSGNTEAFF. CDR3 bases: TGCAGCGTTGGGTCGGGGAACACTGAAGCTTTCTTT.

The rearrangement joins TRBV28 to TRBJ1-3; D ambiguous. The V gene lost 1 base and the J gene lost 4 bases, with 11 bases spanning the gap. CDR3 length: 15 residues. Germline CDR1 is MDHEN and CDR2 is SYDVKM. The CDR3 region has the DNA TGTGCCAGCAGTTTATCGTGGTCGGGCGGAAACACCATATATTTT. Protein product: CASSLSWSGGNTIYF.

This chain joins TRBV4-1 and TRBJ1-1, with D possibly TRBD1 on 5 matching bases. V shed 7 bases and J shed 1 base, with 16 bases lying between them. Germline-derived CDR1 and CDR2 are MGHRA and YSYEKL. This CDR3 is built from 15 residues. In nucleotides, the CDR3 is TGCGCCAGCACCCCGGCCGGGGCCACGAACACTGAAGCTTTCTTT. Amino acids: CASTPAGATNTEAFF.

The chain carries TRBV29-1 and TRBJ2-1; D is unresolved. The CDR3 has 10 amino acids. Germline-derived CDR1 and CDR2 are SQVTM and ANQGSEA. Trimming took 2 bases from V and 4 from J, leaving 0 bases between them. For the CDR3, the DNA is TGCAGCGTTGAATACAATGAGCAGTTCTTC. Protein product: CSVEYNEQFF.

The chain carries TRBV5-5 and TRBJ1-1; a possible D gene is TRBD1 (6 bases). The germline CDR1 and CDR2 sequences are SGHKS and YYEKEE (reference sequence). With 7 bases removed from V and 5 bases from J, the gap between germline ends came to 21 bases. The CDR3 runs 15 residues. CDR3 DNA sequence: TGTGCCAGCGTCCTCACAGGGACCTGGAGGACTGAAGCTTTCTTT. Its translation: CASVLTGTWRTEAFF. The full variable domain, completed using reference TRBV5-5 and TRBJ1-1, is DAGVTQSPTHLIKTRGQQVTLRCSPISGHKSVSWYQQVLGQGPQFIFQYYEKEERGRGNFPDRFSARQFPNYSSELNVNALLLGDSALYLCASVLTGTWRTEAFFGQGTRLTVV.